This T cell receptor beta chain was sequenced in a study of T cells in Graves' hyperthyroidism and ophthalmopathy. Whole-study findings and limits: Model output signaled ophthalmopathy a median 6.5 months ahead of onset.

Per the germline V gene, CDR1 is MNHEY and CDR2 is SVGEGT. This CDR3 comprises 13 residues. Trimming removed 4 bases from V and 4 bases from J; junction bases left unmatched: 3. Patients were excluded because of uncontrolled infection, other autoimmune disease, pregnancy or lactation. Diagnoses used clinical symptoms, serum thyroxine and TRAb, thyroid ultrasound and orbital computed tomography. This clonotype appeared a single time. The antigen remains unidentified. The CDR3 regions of TCR beta were amplified from RNA transcripts. The TCR CDR3 first-round RT-PCR relied on the HTBI primer set. TCRdb recomputed calls from the multiplex PCR reads with MiXCR, one row per CDR3 protein. Counted here are 250,000 to 350,000 distinct CDR3 sequences, 20% to 25% occurring once; the ten biggest clones make up around 60%.

Sequenced: blood. This clonotype originated in a man aged 25 to 45 with Graves' ophthalmopathy. The chain joins TRBV6-2 or TRBV6-3 to TRBJ1-2, with 7 bases matching TRBD1. The CDR3 is CASSLTGVYGYTF. Written as DNA, the CDR3 is TGTGCCAGCAGTTTAACAGGGGTCTATGGCTACACCTTC.